This entry lists 4 T cell receptor beta chains sequenced from one sample in a study of shared clonotypes between healthy human individuals. Profiling relied on immunoSEQ multiplex PCR, and the TCRdb table lists in-frame clones only, not all of them. Of roughly 500,000 clones in the sample, 90% to 96% were seen once. Material for sequencing was naive CD4+ T cells sorted from blood. Sample subset: CD45RA+ positively selected. These receptors were taken from a woman aged 30 to 39 in good health.

This clone was seen just once. The gene calls are TRBV7-9 and TRBJ2-5; a possible D gene is TRBD2 (5 bases). The DNA matches TRBJ2-7 better at its end, which makes the J call doubtful. The germline V gene has CDR1 SEHNR and CDR2 FQNEAQ (reference sequence). This CDR3 spans 13 amino acids. The CDR3 bases are TGTGCCGCGGCGGGCACCAACTCCTACGAGCAGTACTTC. Amino acid sequence: CAAAGTNSYEQYF.

This chain connects TRBV19 to TRBJ2-7, with D possibly matching TRBD2 (6 bases). The CDR3 has 16 residues. V dropped 0 bases and J dropped 0 bases, with 12 bases sitting between them. Germline CDR1 is LNHDA and CDR2 is SQIVND (reference sequence). This CDR3 is CASSIEGGTPSYEQYF. CDR3 bases: TGTGCCAGTAGTATAGAAGGCGGGACCCCCTCCTACGAGCAGTACTTC.

This chain links TRBV29-1 with TRBJ1-2; 7 bases map to TRBD1. Germline trimming cut 7 bases from V and 8 bases from J; bases unmatched to any gene: 10. Per the germline V gene, CDR1 is SQVTM and CDR2 is ANQGSEA. The CDR3 is made up of 12 amino acids. The CDR3 region has the DNA TGCAGCGGACATCGGACAGGCTGGGGCTACACCTTC. Amino acids: CSGHRTGWGYTF.

The genes are TRBV27 and TRBJ2-1, with D tentatively TRBD2 (6 bases). CDR1 and CDR2 from the germline V gene are MNHEY and SMNVEV (reference sequence). The V gene lost 3 bases and the J gene lost 3 bases, with 12 bases spanning the gap. The CDR3 extends over 15 amino acids. Here the CDR3 DNA reads TGTGCCAGCAGTTTTGCTAGCGAATACTACAATGAGCAGTTCTTC. Amino acid sequence: CASSFASEYYNEQFF.